The clone carrying this T cell receptor (beta chain) was counted between two and nine times. Its specificity is unknown. Then a second PCR, running about 6 to 12 cycles, was carried out with a sample-barcoded 5' primer and a J-beta primer mix. Each cDNA was tagged by a template-switch adaptor containing 12 random nucleotides. TCRdb called the 5' RACE reads again in MiXCR, with one record for every CDR3 protein. Among around 1.5 million distinct CDR3 sequences, approximately 63% were seen once, and the ten largest hold roughly 6.3%. The sample originates from a study of blood T cells in healthy people across ages. The study's findings and limits: In long-lived donors, naive CD4+ cell counts and diversity exceeded those of aged donors. From one million sequenced T cells, diversity estimates were lower bounds.

The extraction recovered at least 6 micrograms of total RNA per sample. The germline gives CDR1 MNHEY, CDR2 SVGAGI. CDR3 length: 14 residues. V and J are TRBV6-5 and TRBJ2-5; D unclear. Near its end, the DNA agrees better with TRBJ2-7, so the J call may be wrong. The specimen was blood. The sequence came from a man younger than 35 in good health. CDR3 sequence reads: CASSFRGEVYEQYF. Written as DNA, the CDR3 is TGTGCCAGCAGTTTCCGAGGTGAGGTCTACGAGCAGTACTTC.